This T cell receptor beta chain was retrieved from a study of shared clonotypes between healthy human individuals. After removal of 4 bases from V and 11 bases from J, the junction contained 14 bases not matched to a gene. This CDR3 comprises 16 residues. Germline CDR1 MNHEY, CDR2 SVGAGI. Assay runs were performed at deep level. Original processing notes: ImmunoSEQ output lacked quality scores and full-length reads, limiting matched filtering. Sequencing used immunoSEQ multiplex PCR; TCRdb keeps in-frame clones, though not all of them. For V, J and clone size, that table is used; D and trimming come from the DNA. There are more than 1.2 million clones in the sample; 97% to 99% occur only once, and over 0.3% lies in the top ten.

This clonotype was obtained from a man aged 25 to 40 in good health. The sample comprised naive CD4+ T cells sorted from blood. Subset reported: CD45RA+ positively selected. The V gene is TRBV6-5, the J gene TRBJ2-4; 10 nucleotides align to TRBD1. In DNA, the CDR3 is TGTGCCAGCAGTTCTTGGGAAGGACAGGGGGGTAACGTTCAGTACTTC. Translating it yields CASSSWEGQGGNVQYF.